Sequencing of this T cell receptor beta chain was carried out in a study of shared clonotypes between healthy human individuals (dated by TCRdb to the early 2020s). Study-level background: A few men and a couple of women, aged 18 to 49 years, made up the cohort. To increase sequencing depth and limit assay-specific biases, different laboratories used diverse techniques to prepare libraries and sequence TCR repertoires. The study deeply sequenced blood TCR repertoires of several healthy adults to estimate repertoire size and the extent of clonotype sharing between individuals. Between about 0.8 and 8.9 billion PBMCs per donor were obtained by leukapheresis.

Overall study results and their limits: Pairwise subsampling indicated that sequencing depth was expected to affect the degree of clonotype sharing among donors. The small number of donors limited the genetic and exposure-history diversity represented. Sampling was limited to blood, and TCR repertoires in tissue likely differ from TCR repertoires in blood.

The germline V gene encodes CDR1 LNHDA and CDR2 SQIVND (reference sequence). V trim: 6 bases; J trim: 0 bases; unmatched bases: 7. There are 17 amino acids in the CDR3, from cysteine to phenylalanine inclusive. The retained sequence is limited to the CDR3, 51 bases, with the frame set at the first base. Using the deep immunoSEQ assay, multiplex PCR amplified TCR CDR3 regions from genomic DNA. Extracted genomic DNA from each cell subset was distributed evenly across all wells of several immunoSEQ 96-well plates, and each plate was treated as a replicate. Each replicate PCR for unsorted PBMC received about 300 ng genomic DNA, equal to 30,000 or so T cell genomes. Ten immunoSEQ deep assay plates were used to sequence the unsorted PBMC genomic DNA. Purified libraries were measured with a Qubit 3.0 fluorometer, size-checked on a Bioanalyzer 2100, and measured again with the KAPA Library Quantification kit. A separate single-read 150-cycle Illumina NextSeq 550 flow cell was used to sequence each immunoSEQ 96-well plate. On the authors' methods: Because the immunoSEQ output held only junctional sequences and lacked quality scores, the filtering could not match the filtering applied to full-length reads. To assign V/J genes and CDR3, sequences were annotated using PyIR, a Python wrapper for IgBLAST v1.9, with IMGT germline references. Reads were filtered out if the reads had weak V/J assignments (E-value above 1e-6), no CDR3, stop codons, out-of-frame junctions, or ambiguous translated residues. V3J clonotypes were defined as sequences sharing an identical inferred V gene, J gene, and CDR3 amino acid sequence. Percentage overlap between repertoires was computed as shared unique clonotypes divided by the size of the smaller repertoire. Three approaches were used to assess repertoire richness: RTK rarefaction, the Chao1 estimator, and Recon v2.1 estimates of unobserved clonotypes. This immuneACCESS table, as held by TCRdb, lists in-frame sequences with V and J called but not all clones. Of the missing ones, under half trace to an unresolved V gene in checked studies; the others have no known cause. That table supplies the V and J calls and clone size; D and trimming were determined from the DNA. The sample records hundreds of thousands of clones, around 81% of which are singletons. The top ten constitute around 12% of the sample.

Points on this clone: No antigen is known for it. No base qualities exist here, and no much larger clone lies one base off it.

Donors were healthy HIV-negative adults with no recently reported acute infections or vaccinations. All donors were Caucasian adults living in Nashville, Tennessee, USA. For unsorted samples, 90 million or so PBMCs were counted and genomic DNA was extracted with the QIAamp DNA Blood Mini kit. Blood was collected by leukapheresis, and PBMCs were isolated by Ficoll-Histopaque density gradient centrifugation and then cryopreserved in liquid nitrogen vapor phase. This sequence uses TRBV19 and TRBJ1-5, with 11 bases matching TRBD1. This receptor was identified in a woman aged 40-49 years in good health. Some clones in this sample may be carry-over from other donors' samples. Sequenced: PBMCs. At the DNA level, the sequence is TGTGCCAGTAGGGACAGGGGGCCACTTAATAGCAATCAGCCCCAGCATTTT. Its translation is CASRDRGPLNSNQPQHF.